This is a list of T cell receptor beta chains from one sample in a study of molecular identifiers for immune sequencing clone quantification. TCRdb analysed the PCR reads with MiXCR anew, one entry per CDR3 protein. The sample lists approximately 550,000 distinct CDR3 sequences, about a fifth occurring once. The source material was naive CD8+ T cells from blood, with Jurkat cell RNA spiked in. The receptors originated from a human donor in good health. Some libraries in this study had Jurkat cell RNA spiked in. The conserved cysteine and the conserved F or W are not part of the CDR3 here. Each record gives: V gene, clone size, CDR3 protein. The listing skips clone size in some rows; elsewhere it reads once, few, many or a size class.

>TRBV7-2|many
ASSLALEGWHEQY
>TRBV12-3/TRBV12-4|-
ASSFASFSGNTIY
>TRBV12-3/TRBV12-4|-
ASSFGSTSTDTQY
>TRBV14|few
ASSQESGDAGANVLT
>TRBV7-9|-
ASSWGAGSYEQY
>TRBV12-3/TRBV12-4|-
ASSPTGLAYEQY
>TRBV20-1|many
SAPWGAFEF
>TRBV6-5|-
ASSYSIPSGETQY
>TRBV27|many
ASSSEGGLGTEAF
>TRBV27|-
ASSLRVSLSPLH
>TRBV3-2|-
ASRKTSGRYQETQY
>TRBV6-2/TRBV6-3|few
ASTLRAGRGNTEAF
>TRBV6-2/TRBV6-3|once
ASSSGSYVQY
>TRBV6-2/TRBV6-3|-
ASSYGLGDEQF
>TRBV29-1|many
SVMGQGLSGANVLT
>TRBV7-9|-
ASSWQVVRDRGALNTEAF
>TRBV29-1|many
SVEETSGATDTQY
>TRBV4-3|many
ASSQGPGAGYGYT
>TRBV12-3/TRBV12-4|-
ASRTGDREHQETQY
>TRBV4-1|few
ASSQDWQGGNTEAF
>TRBV6-2/TRBV6-3|many
ASRRLEGDTQY
>TRBV7-9|few
ASSKIDPSYNEQF
>TRBV7-9|-
ASSGTAGHTGELF
>TRBV27|few
ASSLLGGGNQPQH
>TRBV27|-
ASNPLSVSGGTDTQY
>TRBV19|-
ATWTGVHGYT
>TRBV12-3/TRBV12-4|many
ASSSVLWRLGDVHQPQH
>TRBV6-5|few
ASSSGRAFVGEKLF
>TRBV6-1|-
ASSEVRGIGYEQC
>TRBV19|-
ASSAGTGANVLT
>TRBV9|many
ASSDGDRPAYEQY
>TRBV20-1|many
SARISNSGNTIY
>TRBV4-1|many
ASSQEGQLSGNTIY
>TRBV28|many
ASTDGLPGTEAF
>TRBV19|-
ASSPWASGSYEQY
>TRBV2|-
VGTSDLYEQY
>TRBV3-2|-
ASSQEGRDSNQPKH
>TRBV20-1|many
SARDLGINQPQH
>TRBV7-9|many
ASSLGNNSPLH
>TRBV2|few
ASSEGQGMVYTYEQY
>TRBV20-1|-
SAQTSGDSYNEQF
>TRBV3-2|-
ASTTGDSPSTDTQY
>TRBV19|-
ASSIEGTTYNSPLH
>TRBV27|-
ASSLSSQGWAIEQY
>TRBV29-1|many
SVEGLYGYT
>TRBV13|many
ASSPTQGYEQY
>TRBV29-1|-
SVAGRGINTEAF
>TRBV20-1|few
SADITRIPYEQY
>TRBV11-2|few
ASSLDPGLTHNEQF
>TRBV5-6|-
ANSLDSPNTEAF
>TRBV2|few
ASEVVDTQY
>TRBV7-9|many
ASSLMTGISADTQY
>TRBV12-3/TRBV12-4|-
ASSPMGGIGYCGYT
>TRBV6-5|many
ASSYARGGLYEQY
>TRBV28|-
ASSLGAGVGEQY